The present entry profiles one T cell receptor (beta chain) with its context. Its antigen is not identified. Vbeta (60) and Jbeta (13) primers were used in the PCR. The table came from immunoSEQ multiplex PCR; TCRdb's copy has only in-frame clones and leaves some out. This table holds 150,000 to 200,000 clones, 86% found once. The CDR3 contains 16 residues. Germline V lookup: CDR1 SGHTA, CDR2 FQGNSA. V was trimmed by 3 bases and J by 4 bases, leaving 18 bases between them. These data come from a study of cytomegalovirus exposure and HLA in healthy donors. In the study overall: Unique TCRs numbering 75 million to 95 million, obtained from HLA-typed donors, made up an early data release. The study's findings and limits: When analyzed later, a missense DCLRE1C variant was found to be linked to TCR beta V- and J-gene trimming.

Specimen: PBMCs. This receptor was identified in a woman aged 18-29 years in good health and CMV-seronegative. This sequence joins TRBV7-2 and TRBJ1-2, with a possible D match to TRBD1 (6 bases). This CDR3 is CASSFATAGVFYGYTF. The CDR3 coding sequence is TGTGCCAGCAGCTTCGCGACAGCAGGGGTTTTCTATGGCTACACCTTC.